This TCR beta chain was observed in a study of T cell repertoires in cytomegalovirus infection. TCRdb recomputed calls from the reads with MiXCR, one row per CDR3 protein. This table holds roughly 280,000 distinct CDR3 sequences, roughly 15% found once. V gave up 3 bases and J gave up 7 bases, with 13 bases separating them. Germline CDR1 and CDR2: KGHSH and LQKENI. This CDR3 is 14 amino acids long. The sequence came from a human donor in good health (CMV status not recorded). Some clones in this sample may be carry-over from other donors' samples. Source material: PBMCs. J is TRBJ2-4 and V is TRBV18; a possible D gene is TRBD2 (6 bases). CDR3 protein: CASSPFTGENIQYF. The CDR3 DNA is TGTGCCAGCTCACCTTTCACGGGGGAGAACATTCAGTACTTC.